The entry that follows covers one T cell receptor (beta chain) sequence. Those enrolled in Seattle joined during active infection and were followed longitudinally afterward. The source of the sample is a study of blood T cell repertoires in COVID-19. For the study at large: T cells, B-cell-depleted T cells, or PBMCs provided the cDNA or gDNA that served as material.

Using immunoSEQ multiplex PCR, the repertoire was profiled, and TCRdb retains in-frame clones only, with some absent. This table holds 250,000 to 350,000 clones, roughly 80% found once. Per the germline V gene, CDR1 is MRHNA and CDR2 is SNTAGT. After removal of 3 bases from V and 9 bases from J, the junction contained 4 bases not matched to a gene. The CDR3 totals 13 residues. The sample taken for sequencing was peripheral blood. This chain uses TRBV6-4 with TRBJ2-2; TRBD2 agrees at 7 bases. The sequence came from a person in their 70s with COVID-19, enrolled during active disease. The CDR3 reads CASSEESGRELFF. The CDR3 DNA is TGTGCCAGCAGTGAAGAAAGCGGGAGGGAGCTGTTTTTT.